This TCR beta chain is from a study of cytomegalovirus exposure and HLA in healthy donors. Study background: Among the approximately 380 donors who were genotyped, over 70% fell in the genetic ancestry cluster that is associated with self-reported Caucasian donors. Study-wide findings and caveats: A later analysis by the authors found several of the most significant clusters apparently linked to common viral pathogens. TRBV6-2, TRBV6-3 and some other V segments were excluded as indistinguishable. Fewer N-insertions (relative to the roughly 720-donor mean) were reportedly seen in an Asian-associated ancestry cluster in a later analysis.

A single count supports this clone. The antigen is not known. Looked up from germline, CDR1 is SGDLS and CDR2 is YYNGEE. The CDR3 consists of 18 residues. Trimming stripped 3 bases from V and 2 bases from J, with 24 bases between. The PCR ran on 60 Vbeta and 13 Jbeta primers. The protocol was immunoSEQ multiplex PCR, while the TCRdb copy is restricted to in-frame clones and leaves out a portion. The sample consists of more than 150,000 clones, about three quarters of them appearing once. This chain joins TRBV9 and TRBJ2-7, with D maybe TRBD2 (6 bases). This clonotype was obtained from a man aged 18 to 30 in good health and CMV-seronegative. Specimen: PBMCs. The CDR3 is CASSGARTAGRDPYEQYF. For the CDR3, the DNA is TGTGCCAGCAGCGGCGCCCGGACGGCCGGGCGGGACCCCTACGAGCAGTACTTC.